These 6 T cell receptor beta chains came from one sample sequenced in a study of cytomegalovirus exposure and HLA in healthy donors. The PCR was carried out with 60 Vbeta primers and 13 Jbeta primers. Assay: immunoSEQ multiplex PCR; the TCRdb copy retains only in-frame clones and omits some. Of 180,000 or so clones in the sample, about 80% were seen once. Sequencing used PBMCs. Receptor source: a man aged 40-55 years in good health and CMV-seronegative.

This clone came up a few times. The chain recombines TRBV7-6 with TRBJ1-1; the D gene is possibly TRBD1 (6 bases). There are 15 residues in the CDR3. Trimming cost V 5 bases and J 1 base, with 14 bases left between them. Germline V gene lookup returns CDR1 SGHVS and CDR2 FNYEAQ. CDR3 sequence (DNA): TGTGCCAGCAGCCTACAGGGTGGGAGGAACACTGAAGCTTTCTTT. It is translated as CASSLQGGRNTEAFF.

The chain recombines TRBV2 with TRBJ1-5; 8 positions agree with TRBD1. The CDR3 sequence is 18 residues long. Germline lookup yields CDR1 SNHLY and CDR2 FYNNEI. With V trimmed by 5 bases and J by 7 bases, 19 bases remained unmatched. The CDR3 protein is CASSSRPPGTGVSQPQHF. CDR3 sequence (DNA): TGTGCCAGCAGTTCCCGCCCCCCCGGGACAGGAGTTAGCCAGCCCCAGCATTTT.

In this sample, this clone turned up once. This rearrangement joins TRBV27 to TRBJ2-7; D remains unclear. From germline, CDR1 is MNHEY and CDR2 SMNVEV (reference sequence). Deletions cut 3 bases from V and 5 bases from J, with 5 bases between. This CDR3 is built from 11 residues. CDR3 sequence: CASSFSNEQYF. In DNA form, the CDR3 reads TGTGCCAGCAGTTTCAGTAACGAGCAGTACTTC.

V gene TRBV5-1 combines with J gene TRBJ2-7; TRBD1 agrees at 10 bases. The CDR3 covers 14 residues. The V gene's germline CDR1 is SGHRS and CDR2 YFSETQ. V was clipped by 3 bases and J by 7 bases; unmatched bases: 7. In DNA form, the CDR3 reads TGCGCCAGCAGCTGGGGACAGGGGTCGGGGGAGCAGTACTTC. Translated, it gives CASSWGQGSGEQYF.

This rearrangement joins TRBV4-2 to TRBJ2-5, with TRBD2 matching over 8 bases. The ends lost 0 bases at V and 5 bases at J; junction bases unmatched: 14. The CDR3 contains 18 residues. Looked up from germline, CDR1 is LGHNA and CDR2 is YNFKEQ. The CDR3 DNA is TGTGCCAGCAGCCAAGAACGGGGGCGGGGGGACCTGATGGAGACCCAGTACTTC. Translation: CASSQERGRGDLMETQYF.

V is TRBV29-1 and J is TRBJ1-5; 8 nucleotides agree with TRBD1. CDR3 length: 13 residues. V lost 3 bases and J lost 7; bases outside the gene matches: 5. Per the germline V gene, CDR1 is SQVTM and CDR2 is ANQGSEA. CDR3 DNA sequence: TGCAGCGTTGACAGGGGGCCGGGGCAGCCCCAGCATTTT. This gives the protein CSVDRGPGQPQHF.